This TCR beta chain was captured by sequencing in a study of blood T cell repertoires in COVID-19. Study-level background: PBMCs, B-cell-depleted T cells, or T cells provided the cDNA or gDNA that made up the material.

Germline lookup yields CDR1 SNHLY and CDR2 FYNNEI. The CDR3 spans 12 residues. V was pared by 3 bases and J by 6 bases, with 0 bases of the junction left unmatched. Original processing notes: Estimated nucleated cell counts came from reference gene primer amplification. The repertoire was sequenced with immunoSEQ multiplex PCR; TCRdb's copy has only in-frame clones and lacks some. The V and J calls and clone size are taken from that table; D and trimming were inferred from the DNA. The sample has approximately 190,000 clones; 80% to 90% are singletons. The chain links TRBV2 to TRBJ1-2; 8 positions match TRBD1. Sequencing was done on a sample of peripheral blood. This TCR came from a human donor in a cohort sampled during active COVID-19. The chain's CDR3 is CASSEDRDGYTF. In DNA form, the CDR3 reads TGTGCCAGCAGTGAGGACAGGGATGGCTACACCTTC.